Described below is a single TCR beta chain sequence and its context. These data belong to a study of blood T cell repertoires in COVID-19. In the study overall: COVID-19 samples collected from the United States, Italy and Spain covered acute and convalescent phases. The cDNA or gDNA used as material had been derived from T cells, B-cell-depleted T cells, or PBMCs.

Original methodology: Quantification of nucleated cells was approximated via reference gene primer amplification. Generated by immunoSEQ multiplex PCR, the TCRdb table keeps only in-frame clones and is missing some. D and trimming were read from the DNA, whereas the V and J calls and clone size are those reported in that table. The data contain roughly 280,000 clones, 87% of them singletons. The V segment lost 0 bases and the J segment 8 bases; nucleotides outside the gene matches: 15. The CDR3 extends over 17 amino acids. Looked up from germline, CDR1 is MNHEY and CDR2 is SVGEGT. The source is a woman in her 50s who had recovered from COVID-19. Sequencing was carried out using peripheral blood. The chain couples TRBV6-2 or TRBV6-3 to TRBJ1-1, with 7 bases fitting TRBD1. The CDR3 sequence: CASSYSRPTGSSAEAFF. CDR3 nucleotide sequence: TGTGCCAGCAGTTACTCGAGGCCGACAGGGTCCAGTGCAGAAGCTTTCTTT.